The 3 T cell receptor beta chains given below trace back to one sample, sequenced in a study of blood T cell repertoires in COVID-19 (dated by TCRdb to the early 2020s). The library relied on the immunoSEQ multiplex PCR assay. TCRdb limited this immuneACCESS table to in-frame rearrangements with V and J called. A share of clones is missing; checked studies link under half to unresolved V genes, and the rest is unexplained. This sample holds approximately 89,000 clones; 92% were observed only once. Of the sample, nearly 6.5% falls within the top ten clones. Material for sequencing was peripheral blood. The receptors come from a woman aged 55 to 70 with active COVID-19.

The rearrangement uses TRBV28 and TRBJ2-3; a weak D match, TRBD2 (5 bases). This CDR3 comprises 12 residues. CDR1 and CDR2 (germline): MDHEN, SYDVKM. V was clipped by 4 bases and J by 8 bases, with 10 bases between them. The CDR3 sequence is CASSSARGTQYF. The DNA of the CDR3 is TGTGCCAGCAGTTCCGCCCGGGGTACGCAGTATTTT.

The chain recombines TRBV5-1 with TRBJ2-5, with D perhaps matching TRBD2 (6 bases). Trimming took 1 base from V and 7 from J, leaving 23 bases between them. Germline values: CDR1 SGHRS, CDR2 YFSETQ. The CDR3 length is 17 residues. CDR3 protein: CASSLFKTGLRVGTQYF. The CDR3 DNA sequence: TGCGCCAGCAGCTTGTTTAAAACGGGACTTAGGGTCGGGACCCAGTACTTC.

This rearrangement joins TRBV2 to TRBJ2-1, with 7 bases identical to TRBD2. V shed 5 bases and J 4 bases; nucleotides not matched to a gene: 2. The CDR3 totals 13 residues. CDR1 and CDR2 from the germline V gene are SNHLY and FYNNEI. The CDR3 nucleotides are TGTGCCAGCAGTAGCGGGAAATACAATGAGCAGTTCTTC. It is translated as CASSSGKYNEQFF.